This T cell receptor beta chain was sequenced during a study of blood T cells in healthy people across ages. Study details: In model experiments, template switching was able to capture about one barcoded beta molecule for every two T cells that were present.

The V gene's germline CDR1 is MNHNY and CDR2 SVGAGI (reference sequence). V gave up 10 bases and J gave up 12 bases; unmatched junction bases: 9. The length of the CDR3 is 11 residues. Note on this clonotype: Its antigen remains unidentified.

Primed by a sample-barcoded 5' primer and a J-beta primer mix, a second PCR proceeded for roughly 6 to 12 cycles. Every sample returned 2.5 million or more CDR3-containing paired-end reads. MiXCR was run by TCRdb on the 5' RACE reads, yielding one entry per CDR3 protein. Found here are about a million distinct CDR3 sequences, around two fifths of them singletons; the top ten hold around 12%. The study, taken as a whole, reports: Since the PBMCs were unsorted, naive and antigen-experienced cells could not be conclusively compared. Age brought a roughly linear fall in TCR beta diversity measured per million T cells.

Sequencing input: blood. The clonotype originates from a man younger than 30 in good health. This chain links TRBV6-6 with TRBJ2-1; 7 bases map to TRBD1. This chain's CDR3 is CANGEQGMQFF. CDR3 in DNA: TGTGCCAACGGGGAACAGGGGATGCAGTTCTTC.